The following is a T cell receptor (beta chain) sequence with its context. A much larger clone is a single base away; this may be a read error. The entry originates in a study of read filtering for tumor transcriptome and immune sequencing. V lost 0 bases and J lost 9, with 8 bases in between. This CDR3 comprises 11 residues. Germline values: CDR1 GTSNPN, CDR2 SVGIG (reference sequence). The library was built from 400 to 500 ng RNA with molecular barcoded adaptors for alpha/delta and beta/gamma chains. TCRdb reanalysed the reads using MiXCR and keeps one entry per CDR3 protein. The sample lists approximately 6,100 distinct CDR3 sequences; 23% were seen once.

The TCR sequence derives from a donor aged 40 or older with multiple myeloma. The chain combines TRBV30 with TRBJ1-2; D gene ambiguous. The sequenced sample consisted of a population of CD138-negative cells sorted from bone marrow. CDR3 sequence (DNA): TGTGCCTGGAGTGTATCCGGGTGCTACACCTTC. Its translation is CAWSVSGCYTF.